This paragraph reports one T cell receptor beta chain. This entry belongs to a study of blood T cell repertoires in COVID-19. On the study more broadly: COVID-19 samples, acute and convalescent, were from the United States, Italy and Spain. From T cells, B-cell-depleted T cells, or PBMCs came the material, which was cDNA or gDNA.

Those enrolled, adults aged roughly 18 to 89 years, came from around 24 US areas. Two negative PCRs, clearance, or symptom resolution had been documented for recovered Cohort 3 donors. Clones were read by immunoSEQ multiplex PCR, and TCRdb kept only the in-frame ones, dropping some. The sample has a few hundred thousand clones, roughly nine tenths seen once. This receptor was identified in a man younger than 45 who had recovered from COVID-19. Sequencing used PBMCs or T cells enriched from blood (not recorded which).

CDR3 nucleotides: TGTGCCAGCAGTTTGGTCAAGGGGGCCCCGTACACTGAAGCTTTCTTT. Translated, it gives CASSLVKGAPYTEAFF. The chain has TRBV27 and TRBJ1-1; 7 nucleotides agree with TRBD1. This CDR3 comprises 16 residues. The germline V gene has CDR1 MNHEY and CDR2 SMNVEV (reference sequence). The V gene end was trimmed by 3 bases and the J gene end by 3 bases; junction bases not matched to a gene: 10.